The 9 T cell receptor beta chains presented below share a single source sample, sequenced in a study of cytomegalovirus exposure and HLA in healthy donors. The PCR ran on 60 Vbeta and 13 Jbeta primers. TCRdb's table, derived via immunoSEQ multiplex PCR, lists solely in-frame clones and lacks some. This table has some 180,000 clones, approximately 80% appearing once. The specimen was PBMCs. Source of these receptors: a girl under 18 in good health and CMV-seropositive.

The chain carries TRBV5-6 and TRBJ1-1; D perhaps matches TRBD1 (6 bases). Germline V CDR1 and CDR2: SGHDT, YYEEEE. CDR3 length equals 13 residues. V was shortened by 2 bases and J by 11 bases, with 16 bases between the two germline ends. CDR3 DNA sequence: TGTGCCAGCAGCTTTGCGGGGGGCGGTAAGGCTTTCTTT. Amino acid sequence: CASSFAGGGKAFF.

The DNA of the CDR3 is TGTGCCAGCACCCCGGGACAGGGAGATGGCTACACCTTC. Protein sequence: CASTPGQGDGYTF. This chain joins TRBV7-8 and TRBJ1-2; 9 bases agree with TRBD1. Germline values: CDR1 SGHVS, CDR2 FQNEAQ. This CDR3 is 13 amino acids long. V dropped 7 bases and J dropped 6; count of bases not matched to a gene: 6.

The chain uses TRBV7-2 and TRBJ1-1; a possible D gene is TRBD1 (5 bases). Germline V gives CDR1 SGHTA, CDR2 FQGNSA. The CDR3 has 13 amino acids. V was shortened by 3 bases and J by 1 base, with 6 bases between the two germline ends. CDR3 residues: CASSFTGNTEAFF. CDR3 coding DNA: TGTGCCAGCAGCTTCACAGGGAACACTGAAGCTTTCTTT.

The chain couples TRBV7-9 to TRBJ2-7; perhaps TRBD1 as D (6 bases). Germline V gene lookup returns CDR1 SEHNR and CDR2 FQNEAQ (reference sequence). The V end was cut by 2 bases, the J end by 3 bases, with 14 bases between. The CDR3 has 15 amino acids. The CDR3 spells CASSLSGQGSYEQYF. In nucleotides, the CDR3 is TGTGCCAGCAGCTTATCGGGGCAGGGGAGCTACGAGCAGTACTTC.

About this clone itself: At one end, the junction sequence differs from germline, possibly due to a read error. The rearrangement joins TRBV7-9 to TRBJ2-7; TRBD1 might be the D (6 bases). CDR1 SEHNR and CDR2 FQNEAQ come from the germline V gene (reference sequence). CDR3 length equals 12 residues. For the CDR3, the DNA is TGTGCCAGCAGCTCTAAACCGGACAGTCCCTTCTTC. Amino acids: CASSSKPDSPFF.

The chain is built from TRBV6-5 and TRBJ2-7; 7 nucleotides align to TRBD1. V was clipped by 7 bases and J by 2 bases; unmatched bases: 8. Germline CDR1 reads MNHEY; CDR2 reads SVGAGI. The CDR3 loop spans 14 amino acids. The CDR3 nucleotides are TGTGCCAGCAAAAGGGACAGCCTGACCTACGAGCAGTACTTC. Its translation: CASKRDSLTYEQYF.

This sequence joins TRBV4-2 and TRBJ2-2; a weak D match, TRBD2 (6 bases). This CDR3 region has 16 residues. V lost 3 bases and J lost 6, with 17 bases in between. CDR1 is LGHNA, CDR2 YNFKEQ, per germline. In DNA, the CDR3 is TGTGCCAGCAGCCAGGGTACTTGGAGGGCCGCCGGGGAGCTGTTTTTT. It is translated as CASSQGTWRAAGELFF.

This sequence joins TRBV6-5 and TRBJ1-4; D is undetermined. This CDR3 region has 14 residues. Trimming cost V 3 bases and J 4 bases, with 9 bases left between them. In germline, CDR1 is MNHEY, CDR2 SVGAGI. This CDR3 is CASSYGQFNEKLFF. The CDR3 DNA follows: TGTGCCAGCAGTTATGGGCAGTTTAATGAAAAACTGTTTTTT.

CDR3 coding DNA: TGCGCCAGCAGTGAGTCAGGGGCGACAGATACGCAGTATTTT. Translated: CASSESGATDTQYF. The J gene is TRBJ2-3, the V gene TRBV10-1, with TRBD1 as a possible D gene (5 bases). Germline V gene data show CDR1 as WNHNN and CDR2 as SYGVQD (reference sequence). V lost 0 bases, J lost 3 bases, and 7 bases lay in between. The CDR3 spans 14 residues.